This TCR beta chain was sequenced for a study of blood T cell repertoires in COVID-19. Looking at the study overall: COVID-19 samples, acute and convalescent, were from the United States, Italy and Spain. PBMCs, B-cell-depleted T cells, or T cells were the source of the cDNA or gDNA that made up the material.

In germline, CDR1 is LNHDA, CDR2 SQIVND (reference sequence). This CDR3 has 14 residues. Trimming shortened V by 7 bases and J by 0 bases, and 12 bases separated the two germline ends. Authors' analysis steps: Amplification of reference gene primers provided the estimated nucleated cell counts. The protocol was immunoSEQ multiplex PCR, while the TCRdb copy is restricted to in-frame clones and leaves out a portion. The D gene and trimming were derived from the DNA, and the V and J assignments and clone size from that table. The sample records 35,000 to 45,000 clones, about 89% being singletons. The sequence was collected from a human donor in a cohort sampled during active COVID-19. The sequenced material came from peripheral blood. This sequence joins TRBV19 and TRBJ1-2, with D hard to call. CDR3 in DNA: TGTGCCAGTACCCCCCAGGTAGCTAACTATGGCTACACCTTC. As protein: CASTPQVANYGYTF.